This section outlines one T cell receptor (beta chain) sequence together with its context. In the source study's methods: Nucleated cell counts were estimated from reference gene primer amplification. This table comes from immunoSEQ multiplex PCR, and its TCRdb copy is limited to in-frame clones, with some not included. V and J calls and clone size are copied from that table; D and trimming were computed from the DNA. The table lists about half a million clones, approximately 90% of them singletons. The data stem from a study of blood T cell repertoires in COVID-19. Study-level background: Samples representing acute and convalescent COVID-19 were sourced from the United States, Italy and Spain.

Cohorts were based on clinical histories the participants reported. After removal of 3 bases from V and 6 bases from J, the junction contained 8 bases not matched to a gene. The CDR3 spans 15 residues. Germline V gene sequence: CDR1 LGHDT, CDR2 YNNKEL (reference sequence). This sequence was found in a woman aged 55-69 years who had recovered from COVID-19. This rearrangement joins TRBV3-1 (or the pseudogene TRBV3-2) to TRBJ1-1; the match to TRBD1 covers 9 bases. The sequencing sample was made of PBMCs or T cells enriched from blood (not recorded which). This chain's CDR3 is CASSHVRQGGPEAFF. DNA of the CDR3: TGTGCCAGCAGCCATGTCCGACAGGGGGGACCTGAAGCTTTCTTT.